This T cell receptor (beta chain) comes out of a study of shared clonotypes between healthy human individuals. General study points: It was expected that sequencing depth would affect clonotype sharing among donors.

CDR3 length equals 15 residues. Germline CDR1 reads MDHEN; CDR2 reads SYDVKM. The V gene lost 3 bases and the J gene lost 5 bases, with 14 bases spanning the gap. Using immunoSEQ multiplex PCR, the repertoire was profiled, and TCRdb retains in-frame clones only, with some absent. The repertoire has millions of clones, 90% to 95% of them found once; the top ten carry approximately 0.13%. Note on this clone: What it recognizes is unknown.

The source material was naive CD4+ T cells sorted from blood. Stated subset: CD45RA+ positively selected. The chain joins TRBV28 to TRBJ1-5, with a weak D call TRBD1 (5 bases). This TCR came from a man between 18 and 35 years old in good health. As DNA, the CDR3 is TGTGCCAGCAGTTTGCCCGGACATCCCGATCAGCCCCAGCATTTT. It specifies CASSLPGHPDQPQHF.